These T cell receptor beta chains were read from a single sample in a study of shared clonotypes between healthy human individuals. Assay used: immunoSEQ multiplex PCR; TCRdb lists only in-frame clones, some missing. The sample lists approximately 330,000 clones; 73% were seen once. The sample was memory CD4+ T cells sorted from blood. The receptor set was obtained from a man under 40 in good health. CDR3s include the opening cysteine and the closing phenylalanine or tryptophan. The order of the fields is J gene, V gene, D gene, clone size, CDR3 length, CDR3 DNA, CDR3 protein. D genes are given only for firm matches. Size is omitted from some rows. Given values are once, few, many or a class for expanded clones.

>TRBJ2-3|TRBV7-2|.|few|11
TGTGCCAGCAGCCCTCGGGATACGCAGTATTTT
CASSPRDTQYF
>TRBJ2-3|TRBV6-5|TRBD2|.|16
TGTGCCAGCAGTTACAGGAGGCGGGAGCCCACAGATACGCAGTATTTT
CASSYRRREPTDTQYF
>TRBJ2-7|TRBV19|TRBD2|few|13
TGTGCCAGCCGTCTAGCGGGAGACTACGAGCAGTACTTC
CASRLAGDYEQYF
>TRBJ2-1|TRBV28|.|.|13
TGTGCCAGCAGTTCGACCCAGGACACCAGGCAGTTCTTC
CASSSTQDTRQFF
>TRBJ2-1|TRBV6-6|TRBD2|.|16
TGTGCCAGCAGTTACGGCCCGGGACTACCCATCGATGAGCAGTTCTTC
CASSYGPGLPIDEQFF
>TRBJ1-5|TRBV15|.|.|15
TGTGCCACCAGCAGAGTCCGAGGATTTGATCAGCCCCAGCATTTT
CATSRVRGFDQPQHF
>TRBJ1-2|TRBV2|.|few|14
TGTGCCAGCGCGGTGTTGGGGGTTAACTATGGCTACACCTTC
CASAVLGVNYGYTF
>TRBJ2-2|TRBV11-2|.|many|13
TGTGCCAGCAGCTTAATAGAGACCGGGGAGCTGTTTTTT
CASSLIETGELFF
>TRBJ2-7|TRBV19|.|.|17
TGTGCCAGTAGTATAGATTTGGGCCCCTTATTAACCTACGAGCAGTACTTC
CASSIDLGPLLTYEQYF
>TRBJ2-7|TRBV28|.|.|15
TGTGCCAGCAGGTCAAGGCGGGACGCCTCCTACGAGCAGTACTTC
CASRSRRDASYEQYF
>TRBJ2-3|TRBV5-6|.|.|16
TGTGCCAGCAGCTTGACCGCAGTCAGAAGCACAGATACGCAGTATTTT
CASSLTAVRSTDTQYF